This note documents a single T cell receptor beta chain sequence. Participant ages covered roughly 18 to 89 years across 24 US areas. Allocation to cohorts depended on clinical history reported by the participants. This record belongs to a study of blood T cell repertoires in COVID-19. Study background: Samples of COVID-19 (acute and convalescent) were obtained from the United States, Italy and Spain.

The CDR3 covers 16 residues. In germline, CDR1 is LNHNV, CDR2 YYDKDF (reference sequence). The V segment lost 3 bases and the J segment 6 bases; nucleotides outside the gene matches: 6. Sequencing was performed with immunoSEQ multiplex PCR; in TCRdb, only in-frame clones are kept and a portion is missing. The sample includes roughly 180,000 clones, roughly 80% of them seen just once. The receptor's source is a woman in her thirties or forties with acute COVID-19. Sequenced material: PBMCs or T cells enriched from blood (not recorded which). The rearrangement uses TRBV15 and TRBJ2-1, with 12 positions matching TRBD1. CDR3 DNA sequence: TGTGCCACCAGCAGGGGGGACAGGGGGCGCGTCAATGAGCAGTTCTTC. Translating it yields CATSRGDRGRVNEQFF.